This T cell receptor (beta chain) was identified during a study of human T cells and chemical hapten exposure. Study conclusions and caveats: The study found expanded TCRs formed significantly more large CDR3 similarity clusters than controls.

Each CDR3 protein is one row after TCRdb ran MiXCR on the RACE reads. The repertoire includes tens of thousands of distinct CDR3 sequences, 9.5% to 10% of them detected once, and more than 1.5% sits in the top ten. Of note for this clonotype: Its antigen is currently unknown.

In germline, CDR1 is MNHEY, CDR2 SMNVEV (reference sequence). The CDR3 is 15 residues long. V lost 2 bases to trimming and J lost 2 bases; unmatched junction nucleotides: 4. The sample's time point: patch test 2, 6 weeks after DPC sensitization. Noted treatment: therapeutic diphenylcyclopropenone sensitization with weekly scalp DPC. Every donor had alopecia and was 18 to 70 years old; all were suitable for DPC. The chain employs TRBV27 and TRBJ2-7; 9 positions match TRBD2. This clonotype was sampled from a woman aged 45-65 years with alopecia areata. Some clones in this sample may be carry-over from other donors' samples. The specimen comprised whole blood, sampled in connection with sensitization to the hapten diphenylcyclopropenone (DPC). The CDR3 sequence is CASSLGLAGTYEQYF. CDR3 coding DNA: TGTGCCAGCAGTTTAGGCCTAGCGGGAACCTACGAGCAGTACTTC.